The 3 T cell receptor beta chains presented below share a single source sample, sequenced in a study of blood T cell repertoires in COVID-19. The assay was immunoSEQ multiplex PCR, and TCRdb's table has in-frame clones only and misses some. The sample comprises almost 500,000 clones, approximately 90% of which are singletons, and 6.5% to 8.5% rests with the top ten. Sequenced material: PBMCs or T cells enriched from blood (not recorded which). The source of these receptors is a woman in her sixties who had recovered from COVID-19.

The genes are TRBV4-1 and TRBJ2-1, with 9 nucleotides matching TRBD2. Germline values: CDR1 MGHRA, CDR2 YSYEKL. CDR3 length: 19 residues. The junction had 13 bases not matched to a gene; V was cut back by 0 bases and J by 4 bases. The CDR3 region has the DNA TGCGCCAGCAGCCAAGATCCGCGGATAGCGGGGGCCCTATACAATGAGCAGTTCTTC. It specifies CASSQDPRIAGALYNEQFF.

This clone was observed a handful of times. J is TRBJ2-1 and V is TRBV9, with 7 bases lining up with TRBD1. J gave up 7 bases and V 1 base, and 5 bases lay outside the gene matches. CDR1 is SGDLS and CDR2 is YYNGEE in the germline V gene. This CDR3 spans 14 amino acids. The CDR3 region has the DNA TGTGCCAGCAGCGTACGGGACAGTGGGAATGAGCAGTTCTTC. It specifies CASSVRDSGNEQFF.

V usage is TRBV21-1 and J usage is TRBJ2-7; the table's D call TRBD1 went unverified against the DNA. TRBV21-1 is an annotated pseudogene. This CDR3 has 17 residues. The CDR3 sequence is CASSKPTRDTPVYEQYF. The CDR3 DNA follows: TGTGCCAGCAGCAAACCGACCCGGGACACCCCAGTCTACGAGCAGTACTTC.